This TCR beta chain was sequenced for a study of blood T cell repertoires in COVID-19. Overall study: Samples representing acute and convalescent COVID-19 were sourced from the United States, Italy and Spain. Sources were T cells, B-cell-depleted T cells, or PBMCs; the material itself was cDNA or gDNA.

Here immunoSEQ multiplex PCR was the method, and the copy in TCRdb shows in-frame clones only, minus some. Counted here are 200,000 or so clones, around 86% occurring once; the ten biggest clones make up about 4%. This CDR3 is 14 amino acids long. V lost 5 bases and J lost 8; bases outside the gene matches: 8. Germline lookup yields CDR1 SGHRS and CDR2 YFSETQ. Grouping used clinical history reported by participants in a survey and questionnaire. The sequenced sample was PBMCs or T cells enriched from blood (not recorded which). This chain connects TRBV5-1 to TRBJ1-4, with 8 bases that match TRBD1. The clonotype originates from a woman aged 40 to 50 with acute COVID-19. CDR3 bases: TGCGCCAGCAGATATGACAGGGGAGGCGAAAAACTGTTTTTT. Amino acids: CASRYDRGGEKLFF.